These 21 T cell receptor beta chains originate from one sample sequenced in a study of cytomegalovirus exposure and HLA in healthy donors. The PCR used 60 Vbeta and 13 Jbeta primers. Using immunoSEQ multiplex PCR, the repertoire was profiled, and TCRdb retains in-frame clones only, with some absent. The sample carries about 150,000 clones, approximately 71% recorded once. The sequenced sample was PBMCs. These receptors came from a man aged 25-40 years in good health and CMV-seronegative.

This clone came up once. The V call is TRBV2, the J call TRBJ2-1; 7 bases align to TRBD2. The CDR3 runs to 16 residues. Germline V CDR1 and CDR2: SNHLY, FYNNEI. With V trimmed by 8 bases and J by 0 bases, 10 bases remained unmatched. Here the CDR3 DNA reads TGTGCCAGCGGGGGAGGGCGGGAGAGCTCCTACAATGAGCAGTTCTTC. Protein: CASGGGRESSYNEQFF.

The chain uses TRBV5-1 and TRBJ2-1, with TRBD1 matching over 7 bases. The germline gives CDR1 SGHRS, CDR2 YFSETQ. V shed 4 bases and J 4 bases; nucleotides not matched to a gene: 8. The CDR3 loop spans 15 amino acids. This CDR3 reads CASSLGQPLYNEQFF. CDR3 DNA sequence: TGCGCCAGCAGCCTGGGACAGCCCTTATACAATGAGCAGTTCTTC. The entire variable domain, with the rest obtained from reference TRBV5-1 and TRBJ2-1, is as follows: KAGVTQTPRYLIKTRGQQVTLSCSPISGHRSVSWYQQTPGQGLQFLFEYFSETQRNKGNFPGRFSGRQFSNSRSEMNVSTLELGDSALYLCASSLGQPLYNEQFFGPGTRLTVL.

The CDR3 sequence is CAWSGTSGRRWDTQYF. The CDR3 coding sequence is TGTGCCTGGAGTGGGACTAGCGGGAGAAGGTGGGATACGCAGTATTTT. J is TRBJ2-3 and V is TRBV30; 13 positions agree with TRBD2. In germline, CDR1 is GTSNPN, CDR2 SVGIG (reference sequence). Unmatched junction bases numbered 7, after V lost 1 base and J lost 6 bases. The CDR3 spans 16 residues. The full variable domain, its missing parts supplied by reference TRBV30 and TRBJ2-3, is SQTIHQWPATLVQPVGSPLSLECTVEGTSNPNLYWYRQAAGRGLQLLFYSVGIGQISSEVPQNLSASRPQDRQFILSSKKLLLSDSGFYLCAWSGTSGRRWDTQYFGPGTRLTVL.

The gene calls are TRBV4-1 and TRBJ2-1, with 8 bases that match TRBD2. The CDR3 extends over 16 amino acids. CDR1 is MGHRA, CDR2 YSYEKL, per germline. V dropped 2 bases and J dropped 6; count of bases not matched to a gene: 9. The CDR3, as DNA: TGCGCCAGCAGCCAACTAGCGGGTGGGCCGGCCAATGAGCAGTTCTTC. It specifies CASSQLAGGPANEQFF.

The chain carries TRBV2 and TRBJ2-1; D remains unclear. Germline V gene lookup returns CDR1 SNHLY and CDR2 FYNNEI. V was shortened by 5 bases and J by 0 bases, with 11 bases between the two germline ends. The CDR3 contains 15 residues. The CDR3 loop is CASSPESYSYNEQFF. CDR3 nucleotides: TGTGCCAGCAGTCCGGAGTCCTACTCCTACAATGAGCAGTTCTTC.

CDR3 in DNA: TGCGCCAGCAGTTGGACTAGCGGGGGGGACTACGAGCAGTACTTC. This sequence encodes CASSWTSGGDYEQYF. This chain uses TRBV5-1 with TRBJ2-7; 15 bases map to TRBD2. The trim removed 5 bases at V and 3 bases at J, leaving 3 bases unmatched. The CDR3 consists of 15 residues. The germline V gene encodes CDR1 SGHRS and CDR2 YFSETQ.

The chain recombines TRBV7-8 with TRBJ2-3; perhaps TRBD2 as D (5 bases). Trimming stripped 1 base from V and 6 bases from J, with 11 bases between. Germline V gene lookup returns CDR1 SGHVS and CDR2 FQNEAQ. The CDR3 is 14 residues long. The CDR3 DNA sequence: TGTGCCAGCAGCTTAGTACGGGGTTCTGATACGCAGTATTTT. Translated: CASSLVRGSDTQYF.

The rearrangement links TRBV28 to TRBJ1-1; 7 bases align to TRBD1. In germline, CDR1 is MDHEN, CDR2 SYDVKM. The V and J ends lost 6 bases and 0 bases, in that order; junction bases with no gene match: 10. This CDR3 has 16 amino acids. The CDR3 loop reads CASRSPGQIMNTEAFF. CDR3 nucleotides: TGTGCCAGCAGGTCCCCGGGACAGATAATGAACACTGAAGCTTTCTTT.

To note about this clone: This sample also contains other DNA sequences that code for the same CDR3. The chain recombines TRBV5-1 with TRBJ2-7; D perhaps matches TRBD1 (6 bases). V shed 2 bases and J shed 1 base, with 7 bases lying between them. Germline V CDR1 and CDR2: SGHRS, YFSETQ. The CDR3 consists of 13 residues. The CDR3: CASSFQGSYEQYF. The DNA for the CDR3 is TGCGCCAGCAGCTTTCAGGGGTCCTACGAGCAGTACTTC.

The chain recombines TRBV29-1 with TRBJ2-1; 9 positions match TRBD2. Per germline, CDR1 SQVTM and CDR2 ANQGSEA. This CDR3 is 17 amino acids long. V shed 4 bases and J 0 bases; nucleotides not matched to a gene: 10. Written as DNA, the CDR3 is TGCAGCGTTGTAGGGCTAGCGGGATCCCACTCCTACAATGAGCAGTTCTTC. Protein: CSVVGLAGSHSYNEQFF.

The V and J genes are TRBV27 and TRBJ2-1; 9 bases align to TRBD1. CDR3 length equals 15 residues. V shed 4 bases, J shed 10 bases, and the junction held 11 bases outside the gene matches. Germline values: CDR1 MNHEY, CDR2 SMNVEV (reference sequence). This CDR3 is CASSSGTGKGGEQFF. The CDR3 DNA is TGTGCCAGCAGTTCCGGGACAGGGAAAGGTGGCGAGCAGTTCTTC.

This clone has only a few counts. The V call is TRBV5-6, the J call TRBJ1-2, with D uncertain. CDR1 and CDR2 (germline): SGHDT, YYEEEE. The CDR3 has 14 residues. Between the trimmed V and J ends, which lost 4 bases and 2 bases, there was a span of 12 bases. CDR3 coding DNA: TGTGCCAGCAGCGAAACCCGGGTGAACTATGGCTACACCTTC. It is translated as CASSETRVNYGYTF.

The chain combines TRBV12-5 with TRBJ1-5; no clear D gene. Trimming took off 7 bases at V and 0 bases at J, with 10 bases between the two ends. The CDR3 is 14 residues long. Germline loops: CDR1 LGHNT, CDR2 FRNRAP. The CDR3: CASAGQDSNQPQHF. CDR3 bases: TGTGCTAGTGCCGGTCAGGATAGCAATCAGCCCCAGCATTTT.

With respect to this clone: The junction departs from germline at one end; a sequencing error may be responsible. This chain joins TRBV4-1 and TRBJ2-5; 10 bases line up with TRBD2. This CDR3 is built from 15 residues. CDR1 is MGHRA, CDR2 YSYEKL, per germline. CDR3 residues: CASSPLAGEQEIQYF. CDR3 nucleotide sequence: TGCGCCAGCAGCCCGCTAGCGGGGGAACAAGAGATCCAGTACTTC.

This clone has just one count. V gene TRBV11-3 combines with J gene TRBJ2-1; 8 nucleotides agree with TRBD2. V shed 2 bases, J shed 8 bases, and the junction held 8 bases outside the gene matches. Germline CDR1 reads SGHNT; CDR2 reads YENEEA. The CDR3 length is 15 residues. The CDR3 DNA follows: TGTGCCAGCAGCTTAAGCGGGAGTTCCGCCGATGAGCAGTTCTTC. It encodes CASSLSGSSADEQFF.

The gene calls are TRBV15 and TRBJ2-7; 9 bases fit TRBD1. The CDR3 is 14 residues long. J gave up 5 bases and V 3 bases, and 5 bases lay outside the gene matches. CDR1 LNHNV and CDR2 YYDKDF come from the germline V gene (reference sequence). CDR3 loop: CATSRGTGFNEQYF. CDR3 DNA sequence: TGTGCCACCAGCAGGGGGACAGGGTTTAACGAGCAGTACTTC.

This chain links TRBV6-5 with TRBJ1-4; the D gene is possibly TRBD1 (6 bases). The V end lost 5 bases, the J end lost 3 bases, and 13 bases lay between the germline ends. This CDR3 is built from 15 residues. Germline values: CDR1 MNHEY, CDR2 SVGAGI. The CDR3, as DNA: TGTGCCAGCAGTCCCCAGAGGACAGCTAATGAAAAACTGTTTTTT. Translated: CASSPQRTANEKLFF.

The V gene is TRBV5-1, the J gene TRBJ2-3, with D tentatively TRBD1 (6 bases). The germline V and J ends were trimmed by 5 bases and 4 bases, with 14 bases remaining between them. The length of the CDR3 is 14 residues. The germline V gene encodes CDR1 SGHRS and CDR2 YFSETQ. The CDR3 DNA is TGCGCCAGCAGGAAACAGGGAAGCGCAGATACGCAGTATTTT. It codes for CASRKQGSADTQYF.

This sequence joins TRBV4-1 and TRBJ2-1, with TRBD2 identical over 8 bases. Germline CDR1 MGHRA, CDR2 YSYEKL. This CDR3 contains 16 residues. V lost 4 bases to trimming and J lost 10 bases; unmatched junction nucleotides: 15. CDR3 nucleotide sequence: TGCGCCAGCAGCCCAGTGTACCGGCAAGCGGGAGTCGAGCAGTTCTTC. This codes for CASSPVYRQAGVEQFF.

The rearrangement links TRBV5-1 to TRBJ2-1; TRBD2 matches 8 bases. The germline V gene encodes CDR1 SGHRS and CDR2 YFSETQ. Trimming at V came to 5 bases and at J to 5 bases, leaving 9 bases not matched to a gene. CDR3 size: 15 residues. CDR3 DNA: TGCGCCAGCAGTTCATGGGGACTAGAGGACAATGAGCAGTTCTTC. It yields the protein CASSSWGLEDNEQFF. Combining the CDR3 with reference TRBV5-1 and TRBJ2-1 gives the whole variable domain KAGVTQTPRYLIKTRGQQVTLSCSPISGHRSVSWYQQTPGQGLQFLFEYFSETQRNKGNFPGRFSGRQFSNSRSEMNVSTLELGDSALYLCASSSWGLEDNEQFFGPGTRLTVL.

This clone was seen more than once but under ten times. CDR3 residues: CASRSTGFGYTF. In DNA, the CDR3 is TGTGCCAGCAGAAGCACAGGGTTTGGCTACACCTTC. The chain has TRBV27 and TRBJ1-2; perhaps TRBD1 as D (6 bases). V dropped 6 bases and J dropped 7 bases, with 12 bases sitting between them. CDR3 length: 12 residues. Germline lookup yields CDR1 MNHEY and CDR2 SMNVEV (reference sequence).